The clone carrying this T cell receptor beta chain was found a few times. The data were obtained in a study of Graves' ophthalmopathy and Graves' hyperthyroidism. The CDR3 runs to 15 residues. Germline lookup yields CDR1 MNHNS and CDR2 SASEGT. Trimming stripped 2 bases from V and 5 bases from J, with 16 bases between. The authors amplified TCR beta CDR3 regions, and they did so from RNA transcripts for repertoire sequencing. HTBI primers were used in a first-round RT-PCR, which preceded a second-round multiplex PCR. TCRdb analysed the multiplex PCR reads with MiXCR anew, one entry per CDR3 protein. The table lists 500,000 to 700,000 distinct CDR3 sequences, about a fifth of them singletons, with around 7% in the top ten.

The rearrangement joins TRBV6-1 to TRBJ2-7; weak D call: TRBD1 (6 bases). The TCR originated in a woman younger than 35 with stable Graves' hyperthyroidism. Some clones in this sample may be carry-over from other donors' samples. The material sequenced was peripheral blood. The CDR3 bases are TGTGCCAGCAGTGAACACTGGCAGGGGATGGACGAGCAGTACTTC. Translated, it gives CASSEHWQGMDEQYF.